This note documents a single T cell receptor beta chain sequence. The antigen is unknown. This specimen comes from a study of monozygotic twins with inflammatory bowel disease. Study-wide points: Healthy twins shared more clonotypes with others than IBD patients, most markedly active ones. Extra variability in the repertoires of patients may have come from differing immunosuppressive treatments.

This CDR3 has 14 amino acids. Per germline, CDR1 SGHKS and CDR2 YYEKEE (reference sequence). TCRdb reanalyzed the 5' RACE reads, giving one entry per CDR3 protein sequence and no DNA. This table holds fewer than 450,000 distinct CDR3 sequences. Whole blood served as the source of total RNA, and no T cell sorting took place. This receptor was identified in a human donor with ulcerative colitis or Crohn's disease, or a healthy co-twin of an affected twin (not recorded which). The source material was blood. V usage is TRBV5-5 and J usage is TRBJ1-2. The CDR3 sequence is CASSLDRAGYGYTF. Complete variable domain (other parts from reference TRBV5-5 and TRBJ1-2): DAGVTQSPTHLIKTRGQQVTLRCSPISGHKSVSWYQQVLGQGPQFIFQYYEKEERGRGNFPDRFSARQFPNYSSELNVNALLLGDSALYLCASSLDRAGYGYTFGSGTRLTVV.